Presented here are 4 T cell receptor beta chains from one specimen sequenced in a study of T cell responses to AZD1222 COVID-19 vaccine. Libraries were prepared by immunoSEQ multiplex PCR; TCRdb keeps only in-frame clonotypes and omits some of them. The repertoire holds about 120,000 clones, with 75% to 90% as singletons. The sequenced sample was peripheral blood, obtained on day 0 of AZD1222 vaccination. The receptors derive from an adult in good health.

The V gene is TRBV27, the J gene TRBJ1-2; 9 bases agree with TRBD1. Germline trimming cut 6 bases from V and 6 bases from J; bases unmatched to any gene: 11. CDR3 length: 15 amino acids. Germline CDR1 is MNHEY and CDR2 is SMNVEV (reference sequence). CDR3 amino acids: CASSHLRTGVDGYTF. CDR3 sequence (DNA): TGTGCCAGCAGCCATCTCCGGACAGGGGTCGATGGCTACACCTTC.

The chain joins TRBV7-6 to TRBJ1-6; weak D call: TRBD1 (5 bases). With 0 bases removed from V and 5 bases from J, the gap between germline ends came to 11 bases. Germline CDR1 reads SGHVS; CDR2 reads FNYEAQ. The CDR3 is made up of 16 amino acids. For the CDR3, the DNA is TGTGCCAGCAGCTTAGCTTCGGGGGATAATAATTCACCCCTCCACTTT. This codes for CASSLASGDNNSPLHF.

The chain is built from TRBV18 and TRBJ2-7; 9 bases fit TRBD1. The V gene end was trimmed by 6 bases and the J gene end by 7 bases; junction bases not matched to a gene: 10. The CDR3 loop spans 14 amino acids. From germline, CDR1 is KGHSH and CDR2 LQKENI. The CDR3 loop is CASSIGTGLGEQYF. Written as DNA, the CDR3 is TGTGCCAGCTCGATTGGGACAGGGTTAGGGGAGCAGTACTTC. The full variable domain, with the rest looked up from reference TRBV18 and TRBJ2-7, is NAGVMQNPRHLVRRRGQEARLRCSPMKGHSHVYWYRQLPEEGLKFMVYLQKENIIDESGMPKERFSAEFPKEGPSILRIQQVVRGDSAAYFCASSIGTGLGEQYFGPGTRLTVT.

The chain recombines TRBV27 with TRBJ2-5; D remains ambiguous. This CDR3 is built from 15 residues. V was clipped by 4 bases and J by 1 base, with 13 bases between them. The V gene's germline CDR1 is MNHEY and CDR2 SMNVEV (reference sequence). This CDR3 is CASSSVLVGQETQYF. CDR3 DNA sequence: TGTGCCAGCAGTTCCGTTTTAGTGGGCCAAGAGACCCAGTACTTC.